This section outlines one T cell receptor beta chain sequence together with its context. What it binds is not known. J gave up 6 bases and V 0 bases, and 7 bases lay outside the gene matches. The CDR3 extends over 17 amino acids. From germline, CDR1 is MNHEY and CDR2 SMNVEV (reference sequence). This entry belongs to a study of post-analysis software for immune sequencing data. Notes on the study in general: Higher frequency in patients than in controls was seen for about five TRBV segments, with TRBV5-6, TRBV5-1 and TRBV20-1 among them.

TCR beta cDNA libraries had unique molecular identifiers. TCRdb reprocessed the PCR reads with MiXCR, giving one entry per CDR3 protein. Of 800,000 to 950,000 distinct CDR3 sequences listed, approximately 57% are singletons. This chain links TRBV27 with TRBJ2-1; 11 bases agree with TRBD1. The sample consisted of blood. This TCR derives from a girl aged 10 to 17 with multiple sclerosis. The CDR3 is CASSLSYIGTGGNEQFF. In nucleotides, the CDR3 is TGTGCCAGCAGTTTATCGTATATTGGGACAGGGGGCAATGAGCAGTTCTTC.